The 26 T cell receptor beta chains in this list originate from one sample, sequenced in a study of beta chain features in type 1 diabetes. Investigators reverse transcribed all isolated RNA, so they sequenced expressed TCRB transcripts. Sequencing used immunoSEQ multiplex PCR; TCRdb keeps in-frame clones, though not all of them. The data contain 400,000 to 550,000 clones, about an eighth of them singletons. The sample consisted of naive CD4+ T cells from blood. Receptors were obtained from a woman under 30 in good health.

This clone has just a few counts. This rearrangement joins TRBV5-1 to TRBJ2-7; TRBD1 or TRBD2 may be the D gene (5 bases each). The V gene's germline CDR1 is SGHRS and CDR2 YFSETQ. V dropped 5 bases and J dropped 7 bases, with 13 bases sitting between them. This CDR3 is 12 amino acids long. The DNA for the CDR3 is TGCGCCAGCAGATCGACGAGGGGAGAGCAGTACGTC. This translates into CASRSTRGEQYV.

There are a few counts of this clone. CDR3 amino acids: CASSRDGAAGYTF. CDR3 nucleotides: TGTGCCAGCAGCAGGGACGGCGCGGCGGGCTACACCTTC. J is TRBJ1-2 and V is TRBV6-6, with D maybe TRBD1 (5 bases). Trimming removed 6 bases at V and 8 bases at J, with 16 bases between. This CDR3 comprises 13 residues. Germline values: CDR1 MNHNY, CDR2 SVGAGI (reference sequence).

The chain joins TRBV5-4 to TRBJ2-3; no clear D. This CDR3 spans 17 amino acids. V gave up 1 base and J gave up 0 bases, with 15 bases separating them. Germline V gene sequence: CDR1 SGHNT, CDR2 YYREEE (reference sequence). The CDR3 loop is CASSLFMATHSTDTQYF. CDR3 bases: TGTGCCAGCAGCTTGTTTATGGCGACTCATAGCACAGATACGCAGTATTTT.

The chain is built from TRBV29-1 and TRBJ1-1, with 9 nucleotides matching TRBD1. CDR3 length: 14 amino acids. The V gene end was trimmed by 7 bases and the J gene end by 3 bases; junction bases not matched to a gene: 9. The germline CDR1 and CDR2 sequences are SQVTM and ANQGSEA. CDR3 in DNA: TGCAGCGGGATGACAGGGGGGCGGTACACTGAAGCTTTCTTT. Protein: CSGMTGGRYTEAFF.

The chain joins TRBV19 to TRBJ1-2; D perhaps matches TRBD1 (5 bases). The CDR3 spans 15 residues. Trimming took 1 base from V and 0 from J, leaving 9 bases between them. Germline loops: CDR1 LNHDA, CDR2 SQIVND (reference sequence). The CDR3: CASSIVGPPNYGYTF. The CDR3 region has the DNA TGTGCCAGTAGTATAGTGGGACCTCCTAACTATGGCTACACCTTC.

Only a few counts were recorded for this clone. V and J are TRBV9 and TRBJ2-5; 7 positions agree with TRBD2. Germline V lookup: CDR1 SGDLS, CDR2 YYNGEE. CDR3 size: 17 residues. The junction had 10 bases not matched to a gene; V was cut back by 0 bases and J by 2 bases. CDR3 sequence (DNA): TGTGCCAGCAGCGTAGGTTCTAGCGGATACCAGCAAGAGACCCAGTACTTC. Encoded protein: CASSVGSSGYQQETQYF.

Written as DNA, the CDR3 is TGTGCCAGCAGTGTGGGGCGAGAGGGCTACACCTTC. Translating it yields CASSVGREGYTF. The rearrangement joins TRBV2 to TRBJ1-2; TRBD1 is a possible D gene (5 bases). Trimming took 4 bases from V and 8 from J, leaving 11 bases between them. CDR3 length equals 12 residues. The V gene's germline CDR1 is SNHLY and CDR2 FYNNEI.

This clone was detected a few times. The chain recombines TRBV27 with TRBJ2-4; 7 bases agree with TRBD2. This CDR3 is 17 amino acids long. J gave up 13 bases and V 2 bases, and 20 bases lay outside the gene matches. Germline CDR1 is MNHEY and CDR2 is SMNVEV (reference sequence). As DNA, the CDR3 is TGTGCCAGCAGTTTACGGGCGGAAAGGACTAGTGTGAGGCAACAGTACTTC. Its protein is CASSLRAERTSVRQQYF.

The chain recombines TRBV7-9 with TRBJ2-2; 7 nucleotides align to TRBD1. This CDR3 has 16 amino acids. V was pared by 4 bases and J by 0 bases, with 5 bases of the junction left unmatched. Per the germline V gene, CDR1 is SEHNR and CDR2 is FQNEAQ (reference sequence). The CDR3 region has the DNA TGTGCCAGCAGCTCCCGACAGGGCTCGAACACCGGGGAGCTGTTTTTT. Amino acids: CASSSRQGSNTGELFF.

The chain combines TRBV7-9 with TRBJ2-7, with 7 bases matching TRBD1. J gave up 3 bases and V 4 bases, and 21 bases lay outside the gene matches. This CDR3 is 19 amino acids long. Germline CDR1 SEHNR, CDR2 FQNEAQ (reference sequence). The CDR3 DNA follows: TGTGCCAGCAGCTCTACTTATTCAAGACAGGGTGAGAATGGCTACGAGCAGTACTTC. This translates into CASSSTYSRQGENGYEQYF.

This clone was detected a few times. This chain joins TRBV7-9 and TRBJ2-5; D is uncertain. This CDR3 has 11 amino acids. V was pared by 5 bases and J by 4 bases, with 5 bases between. Germline values: CDR1 SEHNR, CDR2 FQNEAQ (reference sequence). CDR3 in amino acids: CASSERETQYF. For the CDR3, the DNA is TGTGCCAGCAGCGAGCGAGAGACCCAGTACTTC.

V gene TRBV18 combines with J gene TRBJ2-2; D gene unclear. This CDR3 is built from 12 residues. Per the germline V gene, CDR1 is KGHSH and CDR2 is LQKENI. V lost 4 bases and J 3 bases, leaving 3 bases between the germline ends. The CDR3 loop reads CASSLDTGELFF. CDR3 DNA sequence: TGTGCCAGCTCACTCGACACCGGGGAGCTGTTTTTT.

This chain connects TRBV30 to TRBJ1-1, with D possibly being TRBD1 (6 bases). Germline CDR1 GTSNPN, CDR2 SVGIG (reference sequence). This CDR3 is 15 amino acids long. V was pared by 3 bases and J by 5 bases, with 19 bases between. CDR3 sequence (DNA): TGTGCCTGGAGGAGGGGGGCAGGGAGTTTTACTGAAGCTTTCTTT. Encoded protein: CAWRRGAGSFTEAFF.

This clone was seen many times. Additional DNA sequences in this sample encode the identical CDR3. V usage is TRBV7-2 and J usage is TRBJ1-1; D is uncertain. Per germline, CDR1 SGHTA and CDR2 FQGNSA. The CDR3 spans 13 residues. The germline V and J ends were trimmed by 2 bases and 0 bases, with 4 bases remaining between them. The CDR3 DNA sequence: TGTGCCAGCAGCTTAAGGATGAACACTGAAGCTTTCTTT. This encodes CASSLRMNTEAFF.

This clone has only a few counts. The rearrangement links TRBV5-1 to TRBJ2-1, with unresolved D. The germline V and J ends were trimmed by 7 bases and 0 bases, with 14 bases remaining between them. The CDR3 is made up of 15 amino acids. The V gene's germline CDR1 is SGHRS and CDR2 YFSETQ. The CDR3 loop is CASDPGRSSYNEQFF. CDR3 nucleotide sequence: TGCGCCAGCGACCCGGGTCGTAGCTCCTACAATGAGCAGTTCTTC.

This clone was seen a handful of times. The chain recombines TRBV2 with TRBJ2-1, with a weak D call TRBD2 (6 bases). CDR3 length: 12 residues. The germline V gene encodes CDR1 SNHLY and CDR2 FYNNEI. Deletions cut 4 bases from V and 7 bases from J, with 8 bases between. The CDR3 nucleotides are TGTGCCAGCAGTGGGGACTTTAATGAGCAGTTCTTC. Its protein product is CASSGDFNEQFF.

CDR3 protein: CASSQTGGRYGYTF. For the CDR3, the DNA is TGCGCCAGCAGCCAAACAGGGGGCCGGTATGGCTACACCTTC. The genes are TRBV4-1 and TRBJ1-2; 9 bases are shared with TRBD1. The CDR3 totals 14 residues. Germline V lookup: CDR1 MGHRA, CDR2 YSYEKL. The V and J ends lost 2 bases and 5 bases, in that order; junction bases with no gene match: 3.

The V call is TRBV10-3, the J call TRBJ2-5, with D perhaps matching TRBD2 (6 bases). This CDR3 comprises 15 residues. Between the trimmed V and J ends, which lost 0 bases and 3 bases, there was a span of 11 bases. Looked up from germline, CDR1 is ENHRY and CDR2 is SYGVKD. The CDR3 reads CAISESGSGEETQYF. CDR3 coding DNA: TGTGCCATCAGTGAGTCGGGTAGCGGAGAAGAGACCCAGTACTTC.

This clone was seen a few times. The J gene is TRBJ2-3, the V gene TRBV5-1; 11 bases match TRBD2. The junction had 4 bases not matched to a gene; V was cut back by 3 bases and J by 1 base. Germline lookup yields CDR1 SGHRS and CDR2 YFSETQ. The CDR3 totals 16 residues. The chain's CDR3 is CASSSTSGGRTDTQYF. DNA of the CDR3: TGCGCCAGCAGCTCAACTAGCGGGGGACGCACAGATACGCAGTATTTT.

In this sample, this clone turned up a few times. This chain joins TRBV5-4 and TRBJ1-1, with D maybe TRBD1 (5 bases). Germline CDR1 reads SGHNT; CDR2 reads YYREEE (reference sequence). Between the trimmed V and J ends, which lost 0 bases and 2 bases, there was a span of 11 bases. The CDR3 sequence is 15 residues long. The CDR3 loop reads CASSLGTGGNTEAFF. The CDR3 DNA is TGTGCCAGCAGCTTGGGTACAGGAGGAAACACTGAAGCTTTCTTT.

This clone has a handful of counts. The chain employs TRBV7-2 and TRBJ2-7; unclear D gene. The V end lost 5 bases, the J end lost 0 bases, and 8 bases lay between the germline ends. The germline CDR1 and CDR2 sequences are SGHTA and FQGNSA. The CDR3 is made up of 13 amino acids. The CDR3 reads CASSKQSSYEQYF. The CDR3 region has the DNA TGTGCCAGCAGCAAACAGAGCTCCTACGAGCAGTACTTC.

This clone appeared a single time. The V call is TRBV28, the J call TRBJ1-6; D is possibly TRBD1 (5 bases). CDR3 size: 14 residues. The V end lost 2 bases, the J end lost 13 bases, and 15 bases lay between the germline ends. Germline V lookup: CDR1 MDHEN, CDR2 SYDVKM. CDR3 sequence: CASSLEAGHGPLHF. DNA for the CDR3: TGTGCCAGCAGTTTAGAGGCAGGGCATGGGCCCCTCCACTTT.

This rearrangement joins TRBV29-1 to TRBJ2-5; a weak D match, TRBD2 (5 bases). The ends were cut back, 5 bases at V and 9 bases at J, with 19 bases in the middle. CDR1 is SQVTM, CDR2 ANQGSEA, per germline. The CDR3 extends over 13 amino acids. CDR3 nucleotides: TGCAGCGTTTCGGCCGGGGAGCGTTCGGCCCAGTACTTC. As protein: CSVSAGERSAQYF.

This chain uses TRBV9 with TRBJ2-2; 7 bases match TRBD2. Per germline, CDR1 SGDLS and CDR2 YYNGEE. The V gene end was trimmed by 3 bases and the J gene end by 4 bases; junction bases not matched to a gene: 6. The CDR3 spans 15 residues. As DNA, the CDR3 is TGTGCCAGCAGCGATCGACTAGCCCTCACCGGGGAGCTGTTTTTT. Protein sequence: CASSDRLALTGELFF.

This rearrangement joins TRBV7-9 to TRBJ2-5; D is perhaps TRBD2 (6 bases). TRBJ2-7 explains the end of the DNA better; the J call may be wrong. The V gene's germline CDR1 is SEHNR and CDR2 FQNEAQ (reference sequence). The CDR3 sequence is 12 residues long. For the CDR3, the DNA is TGTGCCAGCAGCCGGGCGGAGGGCGAGCAGTACTTC. Translating gives CASSRAEGEQYF.

This chain links TRBV9 with TRBJ2-1; 8 bases line up with TRBD1. V was clipped by 2 bases and J by 9 bases; unmatched bases: 7. CDR1 SGDLS and CDR2 YYNGEE come from the germline V gene. This CDR3 spans 14 amino acids. The chain's CDR3 is CASSVGQAGGEQFF. In nucleotides, the CDR3 is TGTGCCAGCAGCGTGGGACAGGCCGGGGGTGAGCAGTTCTTC.